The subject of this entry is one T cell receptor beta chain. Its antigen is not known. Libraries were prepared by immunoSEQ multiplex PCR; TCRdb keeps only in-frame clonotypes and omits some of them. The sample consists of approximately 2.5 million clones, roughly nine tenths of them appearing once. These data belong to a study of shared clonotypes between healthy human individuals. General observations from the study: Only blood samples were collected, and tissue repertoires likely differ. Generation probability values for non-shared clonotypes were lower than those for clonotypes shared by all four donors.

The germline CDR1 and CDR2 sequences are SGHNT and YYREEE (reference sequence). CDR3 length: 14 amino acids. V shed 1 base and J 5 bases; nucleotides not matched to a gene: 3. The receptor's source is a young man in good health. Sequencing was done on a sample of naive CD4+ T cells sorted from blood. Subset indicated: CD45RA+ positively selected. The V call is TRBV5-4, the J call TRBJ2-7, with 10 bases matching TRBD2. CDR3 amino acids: CASSLIGTSDEQYF. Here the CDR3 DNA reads TGTGCCAGCAGCTTGATAGGGACTAGCGACGAGCAGTACTTC.